This TCR beta chain was profiled in a study of T cell responses to AZD1222 COVID-19 vaccine. Study-wide background: It was second doses at about 4 or about 12 weeks that were pooled.

Broader study findings: In a largely white British group with more females than males, clonal diversity was possibly underestimated.

This CDR3 has 13 amino acids. Details on this clone: Its antigen is still unknown.

Libraries were prepared by immunoSEQ multiplex PCR; TCRdb keeps only in-frame clonotypes and omits some of them. Among over 120,000 clones listed, roughly 92% were seen once. The clonotype originates from an adult in good health. Sequencing used peripheral blood, obtained on day 0 of AZD1222 vaccination. V gene TRBV21-1 combines with J gene TRBJ2-7; the table's D call, TRBD1, was not checked against the DNA. TRBV21-1 is termed a pseudogene. DNA for the CDR3: TGTGCCAGCACCACCCACACCTCCTACGAGCAGTACTTC. It is translated as CASTTHTSYEQYF.